This T cell receptor beta chain originates from a study of cytomegalovirus exposure and HLA in healthy donors. Study observations and caveats: Solely CMV serostatus was available to characterize immune exposure.

Germline V CDR1 and CDR2: SGDLS, YYNGEE. CDR3 length equals 16 residues. V was clipped by 0 bases and J by 7 bases; unmatched bases: 10. As to this clone: The antigen remains unidentified.

Vbeta (60) and Jbeta (13) primers were used in the PCR. Produced via immunoSEQ multiplex PCR; TCRdb's table is partial and in-frame only. The sample carries 110,000 or so clones, 77% recorded once. J is TRBJ2-1 and V is TRBV9; 7 bases match TRBD2. The source of this sequence is a man aged 18 to 30 in good health and CMV-seropositive. Sequencing was done on a sample of PBMCs. The CDR3 spells CASSVGGRALGNEQFF. CDR3 bases: TGTGCCAGCAGCGTAGGGGGGAGGGCCTTAGGTAATGAGCAGTTCTTC.